Listed here are 18 T cell receptor beta chains from one sample, sequenced in a study of shared clonotypes between healthy human individuals. Sequenced by immunoSEQ multiplex PCR; TCRdb stores in-frame clones only, minus some. The data show roughly 2 million clones, about 94% seen once. Sequencing was done on a sample of naive CD4+ T cells sorted from blood. Subset specified: CD45RA+ positively selected. These receptors were obtained from a man between 18 and 35 years old in good health.

This sequence joins TRBV5-6 and TRBJ2-2; 8 bases are a match to TRBD2. The CDR3 totals 18 residues. V lost 3 bases and J lost 1; bases outside the gene matches: 11. Germline CDR1 is SGHDT and CDR2 is YYEEEE. The CDR3 bases are TGTGCCAGCAGCTGGTCGTTAGCGGGGCCTGGGAACACCGGGGAGCTGTTTTTT. Residues: CASSWSLAGPGNTGELFF.

As regards this clone: This CDR3 is also generated by other DNA sequences in the sample. The rearrangement uses TRBV25-1 and TRBJ2-5; D gene unclear. Germline CDR1 is MGHDK and CDR2 is SYGVNS. Between the trimmed V and J ends, which lost 1 base and 4 bases, there was a span of 7 bases. The CDR3 has 13 residues. The chain's CDR3 is CASSESGLETQYF. The DNA for the CDR3 is TGTGCCAGCAGTGAATCTGGGTTAGAGACCCAGTACTTC. Full variable domain (rest looked up from reference TRBV25-1 and TRBJ2-5): EADIYQTPRYLVIGTGKKITLECSQTMGHDKMYWYQQDPGMELHLIHYSYGVNSTEKGDLSSESTVSRIRTEHFPLTLESARPSHTSQYLCASSESGLETQYFGPGTRLLVL.

V and J are TRBV4-3 and TRBJ1-2; D is undetermined. With 1 base removed from V and 3 bases from J, the gap between germline ends came to 9 bases. The CDR3 extends over 14 amino acids. Germline V CDR1 and CDR2: LGHNA, YSLEER. CDR3 residues: CASSQGTFDYGYTF. Written as DNA, the CDR3 is TGCGCCAGCAGCCAAGGCACTTTCGACTATGGCTACACCTTC.

This chain uses TRBV7-3 with TRBJ2-2; a possible D gene is TRBD2 (5 bases). Per germline, CDR1 SGHTA and CDR2 FQGTGA. The CDR3 loop spans 13 amino acids. The germline V and J ends were trimmed by 0 bases and 6 bases, with 5 bases remaining between them. CDR3 residues: CASSLTRAGELFF. CDR3 in DNA: TGTGCCAGCAGCTTAACGCGGGCCGGGGAGCTGTTTTTT. Combining the CDR3 with reference TRBV7-3 and TRBJ2-2 gives the whole variable domain GAGVSQTPSNKVTEKGKYVELRCDPISGHTALYWYRQSLGQGPEFLIYFQGTGAADDSGLPNDRFFAVRPEGSVSTLKIQRTERGDSAVYLCASSLTRAGELFFGEGSRLTVL.

The genes are TRBV7-2 and TRBJ2-4; no definite D call. V gave up 1 base and J gave up 8 bases, with 12 bases separating them. Germline CDR1 and CDR2: SGHTA and FQGNSA. The CDR3 consists of 14 residues. CDR3 in amino acids: CASSLENSRDIQYF. In DNA, the CDR3 is TGTGCCAGCAGCTTAGAGAATTCGCGAGACATTCAGTACTTC.

The chain is built from TRBV29-1 and TRBJ2-5; weak D call: TRBD1 (6 bases). V gave up 7 bases and J gave up 2 bases, with 14 bases separating them. There are 13 residues in the CDR3. Germline lookup yields CDR1 SQVTM and CDR2 ANQGSEA. The DNA for the CDR3 is TGCAGCGCCGAACAGGGAACTCAAGAGACCCAGTACTTC. This gives the protein CSAEQGTQETQYF. Drawing the rest from reference TRBV29-1 and TRBJ2-5, the complete variable domain is SAVISQKPSRDICQRGTSLTIQCQVDSQVTMMFWYRQQPGQSLTLIATANQGSEATYESGFVIDKFPISRPNLTFSTLTVSNMSPEDSSIYLCSAEQGTQETQYFGPGTRLLVL.

This chain joins TRBV6-1 and TRBJ2-7; possibly TRBD2 for D (6 bases). The CDR3 length is 11 residues. V was trimmed by 8 bases and J by 4 bases, leaving 9 bases between them. Germline V CDR1 and CDR2: MNHNS, SASEGT. DNA for the CDR3: TGTGCCAGCCTTCGGGGGTACGAGCAGTACTTC. The encoded protein is CASLRGYEQYF.

The genes are TRBV28 and TRBJ1-6; a possible D gene is TRBD1 (5 bases). Germline CDR1 reads MDHEN; CDR2 reads SYDVKM. V was trimmed by 5 bases and J by 5 bases, leaving 16 bases between them. The CDR3 spans 16 residues. The CDR3 DNA reads as TGTGCCAGCAGTATACTTGACAGCTCAAATAATTCACCCCTCCACTTT. The encoded protein is CASSILDSSNNSPLHF.

The J gene is TRBJ1-3, the V gene TRBV6-1; no definite D call. The CDR3 has 11 amino acids. The germline CDR1 and CDR2 sequences are MNHNS and SASEGT. V lost 6 bases to trimming and J lost 2 bases, with 2 bases between them. CDR3 DNA: TGTGCCAGCAGAGCTGGAAACACCATATATTTT. It encodes CASRAGNTIYF.

The rearrangement uses TRBV11-3 and TRBJ2-1; 8 nucleotides agree with TRBD1. The J segment lost 12 bases and the V segment lost 0 bases, leaving 13 bases of the junction unmatched. CDR3 length: 16 residues. The germline V gene encodes CDR1 SGHNT and CDR2 YENEEA. DNA for the CDR3: TGTGCCAGCAGCTTAGATTCGGCAGGGGGCACACCCGGGCAGTTCTTC. Translation gives CASSLDSAGGTPGQFF.

This clone was recorded once. The chain employs TRBV2 and TRBJ1-1; D remains unclear. The CDR3 extends over 13 amino acids. CDR1 is SNHLY, CDR2 FYNNEI, per germline. V was cut by 1 base and J by 2 bases, with 5 bases left in between. CDR3 protein: CASSEEKNTEAFF. In nucleotides, the CDR3 is TGTGCCAGCAGTGAAGAAAAAAACACTGAAGCTTTCTTT.

The chain is built from TRBV5-1 and TRBJ2-1, with TRBD2 matching over 7 bases. Losses at the gene ends were 4 bases for V and 4 bases for J; bases not matched to a gene: 11. The CDR3 is 16 residues long. Germline V lookup: CDR1 SGHRS, CDR2 YFSETQ. This CDR3 is CASSPGGSGPYNEQFF. CDR3 coding DNA: TGCGCCAGCAGCCCGGGCGGGAGCGGGCCTTACAATGAGCAGTTCTTC.

Concerning this clone: At the DNA level, this CDR3 is encoded by other sequences in the same sample as well. This chain links TRBV5-4 with TRBJ2-7, with 7 positions matching TRBD2. The CDR3 runs 14 residues. Germline V gene lookup returns CDR1 SGHNT and CDR2 YYREEE (reference sequence). J gave up 3 bases and V 1 base, and 4 bases lay outside the gene matches. The CDR3 DNA follows: TGTGCCAGCAGCTTGTCCGGGACTAACTACGAGCAGTACTTC. It codes for CASSLSGTNYEQYF.

This clone was seen more than once but under ten times. The same CDR3 is also encoded by other DNA sequences in this sample. V usage is TRBV18 and J usage is TRBJ2-5; the D is unclear. CDR3 length equals 11 residues. CDR1 is KGHSH and CDR2 is LQKENI in the germline V gene. The V end lost 5 bases, the J end lost 2 bases, and 3 bases lay between the germline ends. The CDR3 reads CASSSQETQYF. As DNA, the CDR3 is TGTGCCAGCTCATCTCAAGAGACCCAGTACTTC.

The gene calls are TRBV29-1 and TRBJ1-4; D unclear. From germline, CDR1 is SQVTM and CDR2 ANQGSEA. CDR3 size: 14 residues. V was clipped by 3 bases and J by 7 bases, with 15 bases between them. The CDR3 coding sequence is TGCAGCGTTGAGAAGAAGGGATCAGGTGAAAAACTGTTTTTT. It is translated as CSVEKKGSGEKLFF. The full variable domain, completed using reference TRBV29-1 and TRBJ1-4, is SAVISQKPSRDICQRGTSLTIQCQVDSQVTMMFWYRQQPGQSLTLIATANQGSEATYESGFVIDKFPISRPNLTFSTLTVSNMSPEDSSIYLCSVEKKGSGEKLFFGSGTQLSVL.

This chain links TRBV10-3 with TRBJ1-3, with D hard to call. CDR3 length equals 14 residues. Per the germline V gene, CDR1 is ENHRY and CDR2 is SYGVKD. V dropped 5 bases and J dropped 3 bases, with 11 bases sitting between them. CDR3 sequence: CAISSSNFGNTIYF. CDR3 in DNA: TGTGCCATCAGTTCCAGCAATTTTGGAAACACCATATATTTT.

The chain combines TRBV4-1 with TRBJ2-7; D may match TRBD1 or TRBD2 (5 bases each). From germline, CDR1 is MGHRA and CDR2 YSYEKL. Trimming took off 4 bases at V and 0 bases at J, with 19 bases between the two ends. This CDR3 region has 17 residues. The CDR3 is CASSREPGRQTSYEQYF. The CDR3 DNA is TGCGCCAGCAGCCGAGAACCGGGACGCCAGACCTCCTACGAGCAGTACTTC.

The CDR3 protein is CASSQDPSGSAVSEQYF. The CDR3 nucleotides read TGCGCCAGCAGCCAAGATCCGTCGGGGTCTGCGGTAAGCGAGCAGTACTTC. The genes are TRBV4-1 and TRBJ2-7; D possibly corresponds to TRBD2 (5 bases). The germline V gene has CDR1 MGHRA and CDR2 YSYEKL. The V end was cut by 0 bases, the J end by 6 bases, with 21 bases between. The CDR3 has 17 residues.